A selection of T cell receptor beta chains follows, all from one sample in a study of response to subunit inactivated influenza vaccine. TCRdb reprocessed the RT-PCR reads via MiXCR and lists one record per CDR3 protein. The sample includes about 650,000 distinct CDR3 sequences, around a sixth seen only once; the top ten take around 10%. The sequenced sample was PBMCs from blood, obtained 11 to 12 days after vaccination. Receptors were obtained from a man aged 50-59 years who received an inactivated influenza vaccine. CDR3s include the opening cysteine and the closing phenylalanine or tryptophan. The D gene is left open where the match is weak. Clone size appears in some rows only: once, few, many, or a class for an expanded clone.

J gene | V gene | D gene | clone size | CDR3 length | CDR3 DNA | CDR3 protein
TRBJ2-2 | TRBV3-1 | . | medium-sized | 15 | TGTGCCAGCAGCCAGCTGACTCTGAACACCGGGGAGCTGTTTTTT | CASSQLTLNTGELFF
TRBJ1-4 | TRBV18 | . | . | 13 | TGTGCCAGCTCCCTCAGGGCTAATGAAAAACTGTTTTTT | CASSLRANEKLFF
TRBJ1-3 | TRBV7-9 | . | . | 12 | TGTGCCAGCAGCAAAAGCACATACAGCATATATTTT | CASSKSTYSIYF
TRBJ1-5 | TRBV6-2/TRBV6-3 | . | few | 17 | TGTGCCAGCAGTTACGGGCTGCGGCGGTATAGCAATCAGCCCCAGCATTTT | CASSYGLRRYSNQPQHF
TRBJ2-3 | TRBV3-1 | TRBD2 | . | 20 | TGTGCCAGCAGCCCTCTATCGATTTCCGGGACTAGCGCGCTCGGGGATACGCAGTATTTT | CASSPLSISGTSALGDTQYF
TRBJ2-1 | TRBV7-3 | TRBD2 | once | 15 | TGTGCCAGCAGCTCGGGGGGGCTGAACTACAATGAGCAGTTCTTC | CASSSGGLNYNEQFF
TRBJ2-3 | TRBV7-9 | TRBD2 | few | 17 | TGTGCCAGCCGAGAGGGACTAGCTCAACCGGGTTCGGATACGCAGTATTTT | CASREGLAQPGSDTQYF
TRBJ2-6 | TRBV12-3/TRBV12-4 | . | few | 14 | TGTGCCAGCAGTTTAGGTCTAAGGGCCAACGTCCTGACTTTC | CASSLGLRANVLTF
TRBJ2-7 | TRBV9 | . | . | 13 | TGTGCCAGCAGCGTTTACGTATTTGACGAGCAGTACTTC | CASSVYVFDEQYF
TRBJ2-1 | TRBV6-2/TRBV6-3 | TRBD2 | few | 21 | TGTGCCAGCAGTCCCATAGGCGGGATTAGCGGGGGGAAGAGCTCCTACAATGAGCAGTTCTTC | CASSPIGGISGGKSSYNEQFF
TRBJ2-5 | TRBV20-1 | . | . | 14 | TGCAGTGCTAGAGCCACAGGGTACAAAGAGACCCAGTACTTC | CSARATGYKETQYF
TRBJ1-2 | TRBV6-2/TRBV6-3 | . | few | 14 | TGTGCCAGCAGTTTAAAGGCGAACCTTTATGGCTACACCTTC | CASSLKANLYGYTF
TRBJ1-6 | TRBV5-1 | . | few | 16 | TGCGCCAGCAGCTTGGAACCCCAGGCCCCTAATTCACCCCTCCACTTT | CASSLEPQAPNSPLHF
TRBJ2-2 | TRBV15 | . | . | 12 | TGTTCCACGGGTCTCCACACCGGGGAGCTGTTTTTT | CSTGLHTGELFF